The 16 T cell receptor beta chains in this list originate from one sample, sequenced in a study of blood T cell repertoires in COVID-19. Generated by immunoSEQ multiplex PCR, the TCRdb table keeps only in-frame clones and is missing some. The sample comprises roughly 200,000 clones, approximately 90% of which are singletons, and approximately 23% rests with the top ten. Sequencing input: PBMCs or T cells enriched from blood (not recorded which). These receptors were collected from a woman aged 40 to 50 in a cohort exposed to, infected with or recovered from COVID-19 (not recorded which).

The chain links TRBV7-9 to TRBJ1-2; perhaps TRBD1 as D (5 bases). The germline V gene encodes CDR1 SEHNR and CDR2 FQNEAQ (reference sequence). The V and J ends lost 4 bases and 0 bases respectively, with 6 bases between them. This CDR3 comprises 13 residues. The CDR3 loop reads CASSSGSNYGYTF. The CDR3 nucleotides read TGTGCCAGCAGCTCAGGGTCTAACTATGGCTACACCTTC.

V gene TRBV5-1 combines with J gene TRBJ1-1, with TRBD1 as a possible D gene (6 bases). V was shortened by 1 base and J by 1 base, with 8 bases between the two germline ends. The CDR3 sequence is 14 residues long. Germline CDR1 is SGHRS and CDR2 is YFSETQ. CDR3 protein: CASSLQGQNTEAFF. CDR3 sequence (DNA): TGCGCCAGCAGCTTGCAGGGGCAGAACACTGAAGCTTTCTTT.

V gene TRBV13 combines with J gene TRBJ1-1; D possibly corresponds to TRBD1 (5 bases). The CDR3 is 16 amino acids. The germline CDR1 and CDR2 sequences are PRHDT and FYEKMQ (reference sequence). V dropped 1 base and J dropped 6 bases, with 18 bases sitting between them. The chain's CDR3 is CASSLEDNRVGSEAFF. The CDR3 nucleotides read TGTGCCAGCAGCTTAGAGGACAACCGGGTTGGTTCTGAAGCTTTCTTT.

The V gene is TRBV29-1, the J gene TRBJ2-1, with 8 bases aligning to TRBD1. The germline V gene encodes CDR1 SQVTM and CDR2 ANQGSEA. With 5 bases clipped from V and 0 bases from J, the junction kept 27 bases outside the gene matches. This CDR3 is 22 amino acids long. Written as DNA, the CDR3 is TGCAGCGTTTACTATTTTCTCAGGGGGCGAGCCTCTTTCTTTAGCTCCTACAATGAGCAGTTCTTC. This gives the protein CSVYYFLRGRASFFSSYNEQFF.

V usage is TRBV9 and J usage is TRBJ1-3; no definite D call. The CDR3 runs 15 residues. Germline CDR1 reads SGDLS; CDR2 reads YYNGEE. Trimming took off 0 bases at V and 0 bases at J, with 7 bases between the two ends. The CDR3 reads CASSVGGFSGNTIYF. Written as DNA, the CDR3 is TGTGCCAGCAGCGTAGGAGGGTTCTCTGGAAACACCATATATTTT.

CDR3 coding DNA: TGTGCCAGCAGCCGGGACAGCAACACTGAAGCTTTCTTT. It translates to CASSRDSNTEAFF. The V gene is TRBV5-5, the J gene TRBJ1-1; 7 positions match TRBD1. CDR1 and CDR2 (germline): SGHKS, YYEKEE (reference sequence). CDR3 length equals 13 residues. The V segment lost 4 bases and the J segment 2 bases; nucleotides outside the gene matches: 2.

The chain links TRBV29-1 to TRBJ1-2; 10 bases are a match to TRBD1. Germline assignment: CDR1 SQVTM and CDR2 ANQGSEA. The CDR3 spans 13 residues. Unmatched junction bases numbered 7, after V lost 4 bases and J lost 8 bases. CDR3: CSVGDRGLEGYTF. Written as DNA, the CDR3 is TGCAGCGTTGGAGACAGGGGGCTAGAAGGCTACACCTTC. The whole variable domain, remainder taken from reference TRBV29-1 and TRBJ1-2, is SAVISQKPSRDICQRGTSLTIQCQVDSQVTMMFWYRQQPGQSLTLIATANQGSEATYESGFVIDKFPISRPNLTFSTLTVSNMSPEDSSIYLCSVGDRGLEGYTFGSGTRLTVV.

J is TRBJ1-4 and V is TRBV28; TRBD1 might be the D (5 bases). V gave up 0 bases and J gave up 0 bases, with 11 bases separating them. This CDR3 comprises 17 residues. Per germline, CDR1 MDHEN and CDR2 SYDVKM. CDR3 protein: CASSLWDAGATNEKLFF. CDR3 DNA: TGTGCCAGCAGTTTATGGGATGCGGGGGCAACTAATGAAAAACTGTTTTTT.

This chain joins TRBV7-9 and TRBJ2-2; 8 nucleotides agree with TRBD2. V was clipped by 6 bases and J by 1 base; unmatched bases: 1. The CDR3 runs 14 residues. Germline values: CDR1 SEHNR, CDR2 FQNEAQ (reference sequence). CDR3 region: CASRGTRNTGELFF. The CDR3 DNA sequence: TGTGCCAGCAGGGGGACTAGGAACACCGGGGAGCTGTTTTTT.

V gene TRBV18 combines with J gene TRBJ2-5; D is possibly TRBD2 (6 bases). The germline gives CDR1 KGHSH, CDR2 LQKENI. The CDR3 totals 15 residues. Between the trimmed V and J ends, which lost 0 bases and 1 base, there was a span of 9 bases. The CDR3 is CASSPPGGVQETQYF. DNA for the CDR3: TGTGCCAGCTCACCACCGGGAGGAGTCCAAGAGACCCAGTACTTC.

J is TRBJ1-1 and V is TRBV19, with 10 bases matching TRBD1. Losses at the gene ends were 5 bases for V and 4 bases for J; bases not matched to a gene: 7. Germline CDR1 reads LNHDA; CDR2 reads SQIVND (reference sequence). This CDR3 has 15 residues. The CDR3: CASSARRTGGTEAFF. CDR3 DNA: TGTGCCAGTAGTGCCCGGCGGACAGGGGGCACTGAAGCTTTCTTT.

A note on this clone: Germline and junction disagree at one end, which may indicate a read error. The gene calls are TRBV11-2 and TRBJ1-1; the D is unclear. The CDR3 is made up of 14 amino acids. Germline CDR1 and CDR2: SGHAT and FQNNGV. CDR3 nucleotide sequence: TGTGCCAGCAGCTCCGCGGGTTTGAAAACTGAAGCTTTCTTT. Its translation is CASSSAGLKTEAFF.

The chain is built from TRBV7-9 and TRBJ2-7; 10 nucleotides line up with TRBD1. Trimming removed 5 bases from V and 1 base from J; junction bases left unmatched: 8. There are 16 residues in the CDR3. Germline V gene data show CDR1 as SEHNR and CDR2 as FQNEAQ (reference sequence). The CDR3 sequence: CASSPTGDRGSYEQYF. In DNA, the CDR3 is TGTGCCAGCAGCCCGACCGGGGACAGGGGTTCCTACGAGCAGTACTTC.

The rearrangement uses TRBV5-1 and TRBJ2-5, with 9 bases lining up with TRBD1. Germline V gene lookup returns CDR1 SGHRS and CDR2 YFSETQ. V dropped 5 bases and J dropped 0; count of bases not matched to a gene: 2. The CDR3 is 14 residues long. The CDR3: CASSRTGDQETQYF. DNA for the CDR3: TGCGCCAGCAGTAGGACAGGGGACCAAGAGACCCAGTACTTC.

The rearrangement links TRBV27 to TRBJ2-1, with D possibly being TRBD2 (5 bases). The germline gives CDR1 MNHEY, CDR2 SMNVEV (reference sequence). The V and J ends lost 9 bases and 3 bases respectively, with 18 bases between them. This CDR3 has 15 residues. CDR3: CASTEGPLGYNEQFF. The CDR3 DNA sequence: TGTGCCAGTACCGAGGGCCCCTTGGGCTACAATGAGCAGTTCTTC.

This chain's CDR3 is CASSQPLTGSSGNTIYF. The CDR3 bases are TGCGCCAGCAGCCAACCCTTGACAGGCTCCTCTGGAAACACCATATATTTT. The chain combines TRBV4-1 with TRBJ1-3, with D possibly matching TRBD1 (6 bases). Deletions cut 2 bases from V and 0 bases from J, with 14 bases between. Germline assignment: CDR1 MGHRA and CDR2 YSYEKL. The CDR3 consists of 17 residues.